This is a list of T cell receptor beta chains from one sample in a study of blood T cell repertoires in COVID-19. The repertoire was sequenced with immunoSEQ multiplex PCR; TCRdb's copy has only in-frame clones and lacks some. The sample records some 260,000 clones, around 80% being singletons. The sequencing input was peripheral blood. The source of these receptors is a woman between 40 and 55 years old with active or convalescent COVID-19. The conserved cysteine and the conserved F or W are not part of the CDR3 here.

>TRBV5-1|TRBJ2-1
ASSISGVSYNEQF
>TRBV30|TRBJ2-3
AWDPGARADTQY
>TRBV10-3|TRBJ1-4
ATLGTGGNEKLF
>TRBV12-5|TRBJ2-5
ASAIGQAQY
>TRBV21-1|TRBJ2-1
ASSKVFRVRCNEQF
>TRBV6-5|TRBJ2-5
ASRVEGRETQY
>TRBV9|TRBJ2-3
ASSAGTSGSTDTQY
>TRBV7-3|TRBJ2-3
ASATSGFTRTSTDTQY
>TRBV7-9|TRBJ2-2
ASSSQQGISNTGELF
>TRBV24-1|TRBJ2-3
ATSDPGGATDTQY
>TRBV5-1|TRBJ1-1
ASTPGGVEAF
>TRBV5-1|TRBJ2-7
ASSLSGGSYEQY
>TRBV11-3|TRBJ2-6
ASSFKASSGANVLT
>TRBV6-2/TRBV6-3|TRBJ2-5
ASSYSLADQETQY
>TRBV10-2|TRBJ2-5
ASSVGARETQY
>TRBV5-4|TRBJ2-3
ASSPGQATDTQY
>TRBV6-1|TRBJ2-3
ASSSQRTDLDTQY